The 17 T cell receptor beta chains below all came from one sample that was sequenced in a study of blood T cell repertoires in COVID-19. Produced via immunoSEQ multiplex PCR; TCRdb's table is partial and in-frame only. The sample holds about 190,000 clones, around 80% seen once. Sequenced material: peripheral blood. These receptor sequences come from a woman older than 75 with active or convalescent COVID-19.

The chain is built from TRBV23-1 and TRBJ2-1, with 10 bases identical to TRBD2. TRBV23-1 is sorted into the ORF group, with uncertain function. The CDR3 runs to 16 residues. V was clipped by 10 bases and J by 6 bases; unmatched bases: 15. In DNA form, the CDR3 reads TGCGCCATGGTATGCGTACTAGCGGGGAAGGTCAATGAGCAGTTCTTC. Encoded protein: CAMVCVLAGKVNEQFF.

V is TRBV4-1 and J is TRBJ1-2, with a tentative D call TRBD1 (5 bases). There are 14 residues in the CDR3. Trimming left V 1 base short and J 4 bases short, with 10 bases between. CDR1 and CDR2 from the germline V gene are MGHRA and YSYEKL. The CDR3 reads CASSQVPGIYGYTF. CDR3 DNA sequence: TGCGCCAGCAGCCAAGTGCCAGGGATCTATGGCTACACCTTC.

The chain links TRBV2 to TRBJ1-6; possibly TRBD1 for D (5 bases). Looked up from germline, CDR1 is SNHLY and CDR2 is FYNNEI. The ends were cut back, 2 bases at V and 12 bases at J, with 17 bases in the middle. The CDR3 runs 15 residues. CDR3 amino acids: CASSETMRSRGPLHF. The CDR3 nucleotides are TGTGCCAGCAGTGAAACGATGAGGTCTAGGGGACCCCTCCACTTT.

The genes are TRBV2 and TRBJ2-2, with 7 bases identical to TRBD2. This CDR3 is built from 14 residues. J gave up 6 bases and V 1 base, and 2 bases lay outside the gene matches. CDR1 and CDR2 from the germline V gene are SNHLY and FYNNEI. This CDR3 reads CASSEGGRAGELFF. DNA for the CDR3: TGTGCCAGCAGTGAAGGAGGGAGGGCCGGGGAGCTGTTTTTT.

The chain carries TRBV12-3 or TRBV12-4 and TRBJ1-1; D call uncertain. This CDR3 has 13 residues. V was clipped by 3 bases and J by 5 bases, with 10 bases between them. CDR3 in amino acids: CASSFGSRTEAFF. CDR3 bases: TGTGCCAGCAGTTTCGGGAGCAGGACTGAAGCTTTCTTT.

The rearrangement joins TRBV9 to TRBJ2-3; D is ambiguous. V gave up 3 bases and J gave up 5 bases, with 7 bases separating them. The CDR3 covers 12 residues. The germline gives CDR1 SGDLS, CDR2 YYNGEE. The CDR3 is CASSEPRDTQYF. The DNA of the CDR3 is TGTGCCAGCAGCGAACCGAGAGATACGCAGTATTTT. The whole variable domain, remainder taken from reference TRBV9 and TRBJ2-3, is DSGVTQTPKHLITATGQRVTLRCSPRSGDLSVYWYQQSLDQGLQFLIQYYNGEERAKGNILERFSAQQFPDLHSELNLSSLELGDSALYFCASSEPRDTQYFGPGTRLTVL.

The V gene is TRBV6-5, the J gene TRBJ2-7; TRBD2 matches 10 bases. The CDR3 length is 15 residues. Per the germline V gene, CDR1 is MNHEY and CDR2 is SVGAGI. The ends lost 7 bases at V and 3 bases at J; junction bases unmatched: 9. The CDR3 here is CASKATSGEFYEQYF. As DNA, the CDR3 is TGTGCCAGCAAGGCTACTAGCGGGGAGTTCTACGAGCAGTACTTC.

V is TRBV5-6 and J is TRBJ1-5, with D maybe TRBD1 (6 bases). This CDR3 is built from 15 residues. CDR1 and CDR2 (germline): SGHDT, YYEEEE. V was shortened by 3 bases and J by 5 bases, with 15 bases between the two germline ends. DNA for the CDR3: TGTGCCAGCAGCTCGGCTGGGGGCCTCCATCAGCCCCAGCATTTT. Translation gives CASSSAGGLHQPQHF.

The chain recombines TRBV27 with TRBJ2-7; 8 positions agree with TRBD1. This CDR3 has 14 residues. The trim removed 4 bases at V and 2 bases at J, leaving 4 bases unmatched. CDR1 and CDR2 (germline): MNHEY, SMNVEV (reference sequence). CDR3 in DNA: TGTGCCAGCAGTTCTTGGACAGGGCCCTACGAGCAGTACTTC. It specifies CASSSWTGPYEQYF.

The V gene is TRBV6-1, the J gene TRBJ2-7; 7 bases agree with TRBD1. The V gene end was trimmed by 2 bases and the J gene end by 4 bases; junction bases not matched to a gene: 8. The length of the CDR3 is 15 residues. Per the germline V gene, CDR1 is MNHNS and CDR2 is SASEGT. CDR3 sequence (DNA): TGTGCCAGCAGTGAAATTAGGGGGCTTGCTTACGAGCAGTACTTC. It codes for CASSEIRGLAYEQYF.

The rearrangement uses TRBV5-1 and TRBJ1-4, with D uncertain. Germline V lookup: CDR1 SGHRS, CDR2 YFSETQ. The CDR3 runs 13 residues. Trimming pared 0 bases from V and 4 bases from J, leaving 4 bases between. The CDR3 region is CASSLAVNEKLFF. For the CDR3, the DNA is TGCGCCAGCAGCTTGGCCGTTAATGAAAAACTGTTTTTT.

Only one count was recorded for this clone. This chain connects TRBV28 to TRBJ1-4; D ambiguous. Germline-derived CDR1 and CDR2 are MDHEN and SYDVKM. The CDR3 is made up of 13 amino acids. Trimming took off 8 bases at V and 3 bases at J, with 10 bases between the two ends. CDR3 bases: TGTGCCAGCTGGGGAGTATCTAATGAAAAACTGTTTTTT. It is translated as CASWGVSNEKLFF.

This clone has a handful of counts. In DNA form, the CDR3 reads TGTGCCAGCAGCTTGTCGGGGGGCCTCTCCTACGAGCAGTACTTC. This translates into CASSLSGGLSYEQYF. The chain uses TRBV5-4 and TRBJ2-7; TRBD2 might be the D (7 bases). The CDR3 sequence is 15 residues long. V lost 1 base to trimming and J lost 0 bases, with 11 bases between them. CDR1 is SGHNT and CDR2 is YYREEE in the germline V gene (reference sequence).

The chain combines TRBV7-3 with TRBJ2-1; 9 nucleotides line up with TRBD1. The length of the CDR3 is 15 residues. The V and J ends lost 4 bases and 3 bases, in that order; junction bases with no gene match: 4. Germline lookup yields CDR1 SGHTA and CDR2 FQGTGA. The CDR3 protein is CASSSWDRVYNEQFF. CDR3 DNA sequence: TGTGCCAGCAGCTCCTGGGACAGGGTCTACAATGAGCAGTTCTTC. Using reference TRBV7-3 and TRBJ2-1 for the parts outside the CDR3, the full variable domain is GAGVSQTPSNKVTEKGKYVELRCDPISGHTALYWYRQSLGQGPEFLIYFQGTGAADDSGLPNDRFFAVRPEGSVSTLKIQRTERGDSAVYLCASSSWDRVYNEQFFGPGTRLTVL.

The chain uses TRBV6-6 and TRBJ1-5; the match to TRBD1 covers 7 bases. The germline CDR1 and CDR2 sequences are MNHNY and SVGAGI (reference sequence). The V gene end was trimmed by 4 bases and the J gene end by 0 bases; junction bases not matched to a gene: 6. The CDR3 totals 16 residues. The CDR3 region is CASSSGGTLSNQPQHF. For the CDR3, the DNA is TGTGCCAGCAGTTCAGGGGGGACTCTTAGCAATCAGCCCCAGCATTTT.

This clone appeared once. The CDR3 DNA follows: TGTGCCAGCAGCGATCTCAGGGGCGCCGGGTCACCCCTCCACTTT. Encoded protein: CASSDLRGAGSPLHF. The chain has TRBV7-8 and TRBJ1-6; possibly TRBD1 for D (6 bases). The CDR3 has 15 amino acids. V lost 5 bases and J 10 bases, leaving 18 bases between the germline ends. Per germline, CDR1 SGHVS and CDR2 FQNEAQ. The full variable domain, its missing parts supplied by reference TRBV7-8 and TRBJ1-6, is GAGVSQSPRYKVAKRGQDVALRCDPISGHVSLFWYQQALGQGPEFLTYFQNEAQLDKSGLPSDRFFAERPEGSVSTLKIQRTQQEDSAVYLCASSDLRGAGSPLHFGNGTRLTVT.

A single count supports this clone. The chain links TRBV4-1 to TRBJ2-3; 7 bases align to TRBD1. The V gene end was trimmed by 3 bases and the J gene end by 0 bases; junction bases not matched to a gene: 15. The CDR3 length is 19 residues. Germline V gene lookup returns CDR1 MGHRA and CDR2 YSYEKL. CDR3 region: CASSQGWARGTTSTDTQYF. The CDR3 bases are TGCGCCAGCAGCCAGGGGTGGGCCAGGGGGACCACTAGCACAGATACGCAGTATTTT.